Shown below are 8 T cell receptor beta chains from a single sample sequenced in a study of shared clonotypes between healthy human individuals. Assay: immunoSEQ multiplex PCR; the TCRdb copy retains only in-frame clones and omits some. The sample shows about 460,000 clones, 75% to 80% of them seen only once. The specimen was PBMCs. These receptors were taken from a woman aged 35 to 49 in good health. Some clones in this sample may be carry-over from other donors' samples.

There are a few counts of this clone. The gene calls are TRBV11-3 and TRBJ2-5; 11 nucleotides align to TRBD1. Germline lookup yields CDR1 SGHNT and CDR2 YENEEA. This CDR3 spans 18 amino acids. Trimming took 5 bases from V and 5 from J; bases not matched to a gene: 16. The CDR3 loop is CASSLGQGAGAGDETQYF. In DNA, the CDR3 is TGTGCCAGCAGCCTTGGACAGGGGGCCGGTGCGGGGGATGAGACCCAGTACTTC.

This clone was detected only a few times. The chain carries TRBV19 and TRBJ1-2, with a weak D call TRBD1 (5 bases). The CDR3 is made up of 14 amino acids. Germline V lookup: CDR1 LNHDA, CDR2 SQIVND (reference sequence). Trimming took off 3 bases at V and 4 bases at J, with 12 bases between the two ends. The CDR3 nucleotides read TGTGCCAGTAGTATGTTGCCAGGGACCTATGGCTACACCTTC. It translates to CASSMLPGTYGYTF.

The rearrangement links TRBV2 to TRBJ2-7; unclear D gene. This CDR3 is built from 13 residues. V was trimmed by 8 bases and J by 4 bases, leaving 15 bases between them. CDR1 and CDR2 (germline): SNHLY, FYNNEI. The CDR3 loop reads CASAKENGYEQYF. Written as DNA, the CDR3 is TGTGCCAGCGCTAAGGAGAACGGATACGAGCAGTACTTC.

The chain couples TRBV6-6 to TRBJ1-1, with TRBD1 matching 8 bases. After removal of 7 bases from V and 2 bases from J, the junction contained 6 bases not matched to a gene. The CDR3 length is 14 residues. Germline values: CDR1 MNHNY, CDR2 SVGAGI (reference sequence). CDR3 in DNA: TGTGCCAGCAACCGGGGACAGGATAACACTGAAGCTTTCTTT. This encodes CASNRGQDNTEAFF.

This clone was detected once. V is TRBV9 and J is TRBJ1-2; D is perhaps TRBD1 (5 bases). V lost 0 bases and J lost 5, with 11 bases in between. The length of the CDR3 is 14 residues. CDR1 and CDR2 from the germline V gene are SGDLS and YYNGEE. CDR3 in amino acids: CASSVGAGTYGYTF. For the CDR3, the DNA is TGTGCCAGCAGCGTAGGTGCAGGGACGTATGGCTACACCTTC.

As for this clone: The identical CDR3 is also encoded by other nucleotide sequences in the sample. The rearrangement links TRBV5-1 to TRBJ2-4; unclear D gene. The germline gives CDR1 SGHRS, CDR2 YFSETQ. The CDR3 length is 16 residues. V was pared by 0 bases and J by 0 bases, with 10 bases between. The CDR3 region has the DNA TGCGCCAGCAGCTTGGGACTCGGTCTAGCCAAAAACATTCAGTACTTC. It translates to CASSLGLGLAKNIQYF.

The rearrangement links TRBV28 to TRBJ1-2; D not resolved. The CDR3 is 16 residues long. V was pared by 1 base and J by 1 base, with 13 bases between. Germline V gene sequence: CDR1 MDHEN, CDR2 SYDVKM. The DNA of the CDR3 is TGTGCCAGCAGTTTATACCGCCAGACTTTTAACTATGGCTACACCTTC. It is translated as CASSLYRQTFNYGYTF.

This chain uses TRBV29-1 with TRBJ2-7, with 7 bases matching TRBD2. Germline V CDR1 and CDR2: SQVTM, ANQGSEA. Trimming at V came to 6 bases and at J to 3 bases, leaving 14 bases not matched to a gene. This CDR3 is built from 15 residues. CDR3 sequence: CSVRREGQSYYEQYF. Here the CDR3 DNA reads TGCAGCGTCCGAAGGGAGGGTCAGTCTTACTACGAGCAGTACTTC.